This T cell receptor beta chain comes out of a study of PD-1 blockade in classical Hodgkin lymphoma. Germline values: CDR1 GTSNPN, CDR2 SVGIG (reference sequence). This CDR3 region has 16 residues. V dropped 1 base and J dropped 0 bases, with 13 bases sitting between them. Every patient experienced relapse after autologous stem cell transplantation, and brentuximab vedotin exposure varied. This table comes from immunoSEQ multiplex PCR, and its TCRdb copy is limited to in-frame clones, with some not included. This table holds some 62,000 clones, around 88% found once. This clone was seen just once. The chain is built from TRBV30 and TRBJ1-5; D gene unclear. This TCR was recovered from a human donor with classical Hodgkin lymphoma. This specimen consisted of peripheral blood mononuclear cells (PBMCs), obtained at baseline. Here the CDR3 reads CAWSEEDLYSNQPQHF. CDR3 in DNA: TGTGCCTGGAGTGAAGAGGACCTCTATAGCAATCAGCCCCAGCATTTT.